This TCR beta chain derives from a study of T cell repertoires in cytomegalovirus infection. This CDR3 contains 11 residues. V was shortened by 3 bases and J by 4 bases, with 1 base between the two germline ends. The germline CDR1 and CDR2 sequences are LGHNT and FRNRAP. This clonotype was found a few times. Antigen unknown. In TCRdb, the reads were re-called with MiXCR into one record per CDR3 protein. The sample comprises some 270,000 distinct CDR3 sequences, under 25% of which are singletons, and approximately 19% rests with the top ten. The sequence came from a human donor in good health (CMV status not recorded). Some clones in this sample may be carry-over from other donors' samples. This sample comprised cultured PBMCs, obtained from culture after CMV antigen stimulation. The chain combines TRBV12-5 with TRBJ2-1, with unresolved D. This CDR3 is CASGLYNEQFF. The DNA of the CDR3 is TGTGCTAGTGGTTTATACAATGAGCAGTTCTTC.